This T cell receptor (beta chain) was identified in a study of low-dose radiotherapy and immunotherapy resistance in tumors. Across the whole study: Patients were treated with intravenous nivolumab at 240 mg every two weeks and were also dosed with ipilimumab at 1 mg/kg every six weeks. Once cycle 1 day 1 began, patients took oral aspirin 300 mg daily for four cycles.

Gene-specific TRAV and TRBV primers were used for first-strand cDNA, covering alpha and beta chains. The authors amplified TCRs for around 20 PCR cycles with a constant-region primer and a V-primer adapter. TCRdb re-derived calls from the reads in MiXCR, one entry per CDR3 protein. The table records under 90,000 distinct CDR3 sequences, about a sixth of them present only once. This clonotype was seen at least ten times. The time point denotes: after trial treatment. Treatment in this sample: LDRT plus nivolumab, ipilimumab, low-dose cyclophosphamide and aspirin (RACIN trial). The clonotype originates from a male donor with prostate cancer. This specimen was PBMCs, taken after low-dose radiotherapy plus immunotherapy.

The CDR3 nucleotides read TGTGCCAGCAGCTTGTCCCACAGCGGGGCCGAGCAGTACTTC. Translation: CASSLSHSGAEQYF. The chain recombines TRBV5-6 with TRBJ2-7, with TRBD2 matching over 7 bases. The V gene end was trimmed by 1 base and the J gene end by 6 bases; junction bases not matched to a gene: 7. The CDR3 runs 14 residues. In germline, CDR1 is SGHDT, CDR2 YYEEEE.